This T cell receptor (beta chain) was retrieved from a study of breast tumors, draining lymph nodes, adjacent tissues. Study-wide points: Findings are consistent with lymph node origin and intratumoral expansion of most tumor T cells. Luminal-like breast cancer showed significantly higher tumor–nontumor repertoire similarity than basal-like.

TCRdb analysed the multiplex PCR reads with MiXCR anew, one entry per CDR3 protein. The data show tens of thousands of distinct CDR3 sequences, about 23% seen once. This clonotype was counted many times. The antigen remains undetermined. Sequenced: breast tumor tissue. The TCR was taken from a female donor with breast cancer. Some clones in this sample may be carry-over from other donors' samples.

The CDR3 protein is CASSVVGPLTGTLRSNQPQHF. The CDR3 DNA is TGTGCCAGCAGCGTAGTAGGGCCCTTAACCGGGACACTGCGGAGCAATCAGCCCCAGCATTTT. This chain links TRBV9 with TRBJ1-5; D perhaps matches TRBD1 (6 bases). CDR3 length: 21 amino acids. Germline V lookup: CDR1 SGDLS, CDR2 YYNGEE. With 0 bases removed from V and 1 base from J, the gap between germline ends came to 26 bases.